The T cell receptor (beta chain) under discussion was sequenced for a study of blood T cells in healthy people across ages. Alongside a J-beta primer mix, a sample-barcoded 5' primer served in a second PCR lasting about 7 to 11 cycles. One entry per CDR3 protein results from TCRdb running MiXCR on the 5' RACE reads. The sample records around 1.5 million distinct CDR3 sequences, around 59% being singletons. The germline CDR1 and CDR2 sequences are ENHRY and SYGVKD. V lost 6 bases to trimming and J lost 7 bases; unmatched junction nucleotides: 6. CDR3 length: 13 residues. Sequencing used blood. The chain employs TRBV10-3 and TRBJ1-2, with 9 bases matching TRBD1. The clonotype originates from a man aged 18 to 35 in good health. The CDR3: CAISRDRVGGYTF. The CDR3 bases are TGTGCCATCAGCCGGGACAGGGTGGGTGGCTACACCTTC.